Following are 18 T cell receptor beta chains from one sample sequenced in a study of T cells in Graves' hyperthyroidism and ophthalmopathy. TCR beta CDR3 sequences were amplified from RNA transcripts. The HTBI primer set was used in a first-round RT-PCR of the TCR CDR3. TCRdb redid the calling of the multiplex PCR reads with MiXCR, one entry per CDR3 protein. The data hold over 300,000 distinct CDR3 sequences, with about 15% observed a single time. Source material: blood. All receptors come from a woman in her sixties or seventies with Graves' hyperthyroidism.

This clonotype has more than one count but fewer than ten. The genes are TRBV6-2 or TRBV6-3 and TRBJ2-3; TRBD1 matches at 8 bases. CDR1 is MNHEY, CDR2 SVGEGT, per germline. The CDR3 is 16 amino acids. V lost 0 bases to trimming and J lost 4 bases; unmatched junction nucleotides: 6. CDR3 coding DNA: TGTGCCAGCAGTTACTCGGGGACAGGCCGGGCAGATACGCAGTATTTT. Its protein is CASSYSGTGRADTQYF.

This clonotype has at least ten counts. V is TRBV28 and J is TRBJ2-7; D possibly corresponds to TRBD2 (6 bases). This CDR3 has 16 amino acids. Trimming removed 7 bases from V and 0 bases from J, with 19 bases in between. The germline V gene encodes CDR1 MDHEN and CDR2 SYDVKM. The CDR3 nucleotides are TGTGCCAGCAATACCGAAGGTGACGGGGGCTCCTACGAGCAGTACTTC. Translation: CASNTEGDGGSYEQYF.

CDR3 bases: TGTGCCACCCGACCAGCACAGGACCCCTACACTGAAGCTTTCTTT. It yields the protein CATRPAQDPYTEAFF. This sequence joins TRBV2 and TRBJ1-1, with D tentatively TRBD1 (5 bases). This CDR3 has 15 residues. Trimming removed 10 bases at V and 3 bases at J, with 21 bases between. The germline V gene encodes CDR1 SNHLY and CDR2 FYNNEI.

This clonotype occurred many times. V gene TRBV27 combines with J gene TRBJ1-1; D gene uncertain. V was clipped by 2 bases and J by 0 bases, with 16 bases between them. CDR3 length: 17 residues. Germline-derived CDR1 and CDR2 are MNHEY and SMNVEV (reference sequence). This CDR3 reads CASSLGINVWMNTEAFF. The CDR3 DNA follows: TGTGCCAGCAGTTTAGGCATCAACGTGTGGATGAACACTGAAGCTTTCTTT.

This clonotype occurred many times. The rearrangement uses TRBV7-9 and TRBJ2-3; no definite D call. This CDR3 has 13 residues. Germline CDR1 reads SEHNR; CDR2 reads FQNEAQ (reference sequence). V was clipped by 5 bases and J by 9 bases, with 15 bases between them. CDR3 coding DNA: TGTGCCAGCAGCCCCCCCTGGAAAATGACGCAGTATTTT. This codes for CASSPPWKMTQYF.

This clonotype has a single count. The J gene is TRBJ1-5, the V gene TRBV4-1; 9 bases line up with TRBD1. This CDR3 has 13 residues. Germline trimming cut 1 base from V and 11 bases from J; bases unmatched to any gene: 3. Germline CDR1 reads MGHRA; CDR2 reads YSYEKL. Here the CDR3 reads CASSQGTGESQHF. DNA of the CDR3: TGCGCCAGCAGCCAAGGGACAGGGGAATCCCAGCATTTT.

In its sample, this clonotype was seen many times. The rearrangement links TRBV10-3 to TRBJ2-1; TRBD2 aligns across 8 bases. Germline CDR1 ENHRY, CDR2 SYGVKD. The CDR3 runs 16 residues. The J segment lost 3 bases and the V segment lost 6 bases, leaving 10 bases of the junction unmatched. The CDR3 coding sequence is TGTGCCATCAGCCCCTCGACGGGAGGGCGCTACAATGAGCAGTTCTTC. Protein sequence: CAISPSTGGRYNEQFF.

This clonotype was observed many times. This chain connects TRBV20-1 to TRBJ2-1, with D perhaps TRBD1 or TRBD2 (5 bases each). V was shortened by 7 bases and J by 6 bases, with 13 bases between the two germline ends. This CDR3 is built from 12 residues. Germline CDR1 reads DFQATT; CDR2 reads SNEGSKA (reference sequence). The CDR3 reads CSVGTPVNEQFF. DNA of the CDR3: TGCAGTGTGGGGACCCCCGTCAATGAGCAGTTCTTC.

This clonotype was picked up many times. The chain links TRBV30 to TRBJ1-5; TRBD1 might be the D (5 bases). Trimming cost V 0 bases and J 5 bases, with 11 bases left between them. The CDR3 covers 14 residues. Germline loops: CDR1 GTSNPN, CDR2 SVGIG (reference sequence). CDR3 protein: CAWSVTPGYQPQHF. The CDR3 DNA reads as TGTGCCTGGAGTGTAACGCCAGGGTATCAGCCCCAGCATTTT.

This clonotype was counted at least ten times. CDR3 coding DNA: TGTGCCAGCAGGACCTTCCGGGACAGGGGGCAAGAGACCCAGTACTTC. Its protein product is CASRTFRDRGQETQYF. The J gene is TRBJ2-5, the V gene TRBV28; 11 nucleotides line up with TRBD1. This CDR3 contains 16 residues. Germline CDR1 is MDHEN and CDR2 is SYDVKM. Germline trimming cut 6 bases from V and 2 bases from J; bases unmatched to any gene: 8.

The sample holds many counts of this clonotype. The V call is TRBV2, the J call TRBJ2-1; weak D call: TRBD2 (5 bases). The CDR3 is 13 residues long. Trimming stripped 7 bases from V and 2 bases from J, with 9 bases between. CDR1 SNHLY and CDR2 FYNNEI come from the germline V gene. CDR3 loop: CASTRDPYNEQFF. The DNA of the CDR3 is TGTGCCAGCACGAGGGATCCCTACAATGAGCAGTTCTTC.

This clonotype was recorded at least ten times. CDR3 loop: CASSYSGVQETQYF. CDR3 DNA sequence: TGTGCCAGCAGTTACTCTGGTGTCCAAGAGACCCAGTACTTC. The chain uses TRBV6-6 and TRBJ2-5; unclear D gene. V lost 0 bases and J 1 base, leaving 6 bases between the germline ends. The CDR3 spans 14 residues. The germline V gene encodes CDR1 MNHNY and CDR2 SVGAGI (reference sequence).

This clonotype was counted at least ten times. The rearrangement joins TRBV3-1 to TRBJ2-7; no firm D call. This CDR3 is built from 12 residues. Germline values: CDR1 LGHDT, CDR2 YNNKEL (reference sequence). V lost 1 base and J 9 bases, leaving 10 bases between the germline ends. The CDR3 nucleotides read TGTGCCAGCAGCCAAGTACGCTGGAGGCAGTACTTC. This codes for CASSQVRWRQYF.

The chain joins TRBV6-2 or TRBV6-3 to TRBJ2-1; 12 positions match TRBD2. Germline V gives CDR1 MNHEY, CDR2 SVGEGT. CDR3 size: 17 residues. V was pared by 6 bases and J by 8 bases, with 14 bases of the junction left unmatched. CDR3 sequence reads: CASRGQRTSGNVDEQFF. Here the CDR3 DNA reads TGTGCCAGCAGGGGACAAAGGACTAGCGGGAATGTGGATGAGCAGTTCTTC.

The chain employs TRBV3-1 and TRBJ1-2; 8 bases align to TRBD1. The CDR3 has 12 amino acids. Trimming cost V 7 bases and J 8 bases; bases outside gene matches: 6. Germline values: CDR1 LGHDT, CDR2 YNNKEL (reference sequence). CDR3 residues: CASTLTGEGYTF. The CDR3 DNA sequence: TGTGCCAGCACCCTGACAGGGGAGGGCTACACCTTC.

This clonotype has ten or more counts. CDR3 nucleotide sequence: TGTGCCAGCGATCGGGGCGGGAGTGGAACAGATACGCAGTATTTT. It specifies CASDRGGSGTDTQYF. The genes are TRBV7-8 and TRBJ2-3, with 7 bases that match TRBD2. There are 15 residues in the CDR3. CDR1 is SGHVS, CDR2 FQNEAQ, per germline. The V segment lost 8 bases and the J segment 3 bases; nucleotides outside the gene matches: 11.

Only a few counts were recorded for this clonotype. The chain recombines TRBV24-1 with TRBJ1-5; D might be TRBD1 (5 bases). Germline lookup yields CDR1 KGHDR and CDR2 SFDVKD. Trimming took 2 bases from V and 3 from J, leaving 10 bases between them. The CDR3 extends over 15 amino acids. CDR3 coding DNA: TGTGCCACCAGTGATTCGGGACGGCCCAATCAGCCCCAGCATTTT. Translation gives CATSDSGRPNQPQHF.

Ten or more counts support this clonotype. Germline and junction disagree at one end, which may indicate a read error. This chain links TRBV5-1 with TRBJ1-1; TRBD1 aligns across 10 bases. The CDR3 contains 13 residues. In germline, CDR1 is SGHRS, CDR2 YFSETQ. The CDR3 loop is CASSRTGGTEAFF. CDR3 coding DNA: TGTGCCAGCAGTCGGACAGGGGGCACTGAAGCTTTCTTT.